The next 13 T cell receptor beta chains were all read from a single sample in a study of identical twins listed by TCRdb under 2016. Library prep was done by 5' RACE. Reads for this sample came from an Illumina HiSeq 2000. The public reads were reprocessed in TCRdb via fastp at Q25 and MiXCR, keeping in-frame beta chains. When rows share a CDR3 protein, they turn into one entry using the most common DNA and genes. A total of some 560,000 distinct CDR3 sequences appear in this sample, around a tenth of them only once. Roughly 3.2% of the sample lies in the top ten. These records were also assigned to another study, of yellow fever vaccine responses in identical twins.

Sequenced sample: PBMCs. These receptor sequences come from a woman aged 18-29 years in good health.

This clonotype was counted between two and nine times. One end of the junction varies from germline; a read error may be responsible. V gene TRBV5-1 combines with J gene TRBJ2-7, with 9 bases lining up with TRBD1. The CDR3 runs 14 residues. Germline V gene sequence: CDR1 SGHRS, CDR2 YFSETQ. The CDR3 loop reads CASRLGQGNYEQYF. DNA of the CDR3: TGCGCCAGCAGGTTGGGACAGGGCAACTACGAGCAGTACTTC.

This clonotype was detected a few times. This chain uses TRBV7-2 with TRBJ2-7; 7 nucleotides align to TRBD2. There are 13 residues in the CDR3. Germline V gives CDR1 SGHTA, CDR2 FQGNSA. V trimming: 8 bases; J trimming: 6 bases; junction bases outside the gene matches: 10. CDR3 coding DNA: TGTGCCAGCGGGGGGGGAGGGCAGGTCGAGCAGTACTTC. Encoded protein: CASGGGGQVEQYF.

This clonotype was observed a few times. The CDR3 region is CASSYSGQPGAYNEQFF. The CDR3 DNA follows: TGTGCCAGCAGTTACTCCGGACAGCCTGGGGCCTACAATGAGCAGTTCTTC. The chain is built from TRBV6-5 and TRBJ2-1, with a weak D call TRBD1 (6 bases). Trimming removed 0 bases from V and 2 bases from J, with 14 bases in between. This CDR3 region has 17 residues. Germline CDR1 reads MNHEY; CDR2 reads SVGAGI.

This clonotype was seen a handful of times. The chain has TRBV27 and TRBJ2-1, with 13 bases fitting TRBD2. V was clipped by 2 bases and J by 6 bases; unmatched bases: 7. The CDR3 runs to 17 residues. Germline values: CDR1 MNHEY, CDR2 SMNVEV (reference sequence). CDR3 protein: CASSLTSGRVFPNEQFF. As DNA, the CDR3 is TGTGCCAGCAGTTTAACTAGCGGGAGGGTGTTTCCCAATGAGCAGTTCTTC.

The V call is TRBV6-5, the J call TRBJ2-5; 8 bases are a match to TRBD1. The CDR3 runs to 14 residues. Germline trimming cut 2 bases from V and 5 bases from J; bases unmatched to any gene: 4. The germline V gene has CDR1 MNHEY and CDR2 SVGAGI. The CDR3 spells CASSYAGGWETQYF. In nucleotides, the CDR3 is TGTGCCAGCAGTTACGCAGGGGGCTGGGAGACCCAGTACTTC.

This clonotype has ten or more counts. The chain links TRBV9 to TRBJ2-7; 8 bases map to TRBD1. The CDR3 is made up of 14 amino acids. V trimming: 0 bases; J trimming: 3 bases; junction bases outside the gene matches: 2. Germline V gene lookup returns CDR1 SGDLS and CDR2 YYNGEE. CDR3 nucleotide sequence: TGTGCCAGCAGCGTAGGGACAGGGATCTACGAGCAGTACTTC. Its translation: CASSVGTGIYEQYF. The complete variable domain, with remaining parts taken from reference TRBV9 and TRBJ2-7, reads DSGVTQTPKHLITATGQRVTLRCSPRSGDLSVYWYQQSLDQGLQFLIQYYNGEERAKGNILERFSAQQFPDLHSELNLSSLELGDSALYFCASSVGTGIYEQYFGPGTRLTVT.

The CDR3 loop is CASSFPPPISSQYF. The CDR3 nucleotides are TGTGCCAGCAGTTTCCCCCCCCCAATTTCGTCCCAGTACTTC. The V call is TRBV12-3 or TRBV12-4, the J call TRBJ2-5; D not certain. The CDR3 extends over 14 amino acids. The V end was cut by 3 bases, the J end by 9 bases, with 17 bases between.

This clonotype has just a few counts. The J gene is TRBJ2-2, the V gene TRBV3-1; the D gene is possibly TRBD2 (6 bases). V was cut by 4 bases and J by 4 bases, with 16 bases left in between. Per the germline V gene, CDR1 is LGHDT and CDR2 is YNNKEL (reference sequence). CDR3 length: 16 amino acids. This CDR3 reads CASSPRAGLGTGELFF. Written as DNA, the CDR3 is TGTGCCAGCAGCCCGAGGGCGGGGTTAGGCACCGGGGAGCTGTTTTTT.

V usage is TRBV6-5 and J usage is TRBJ2-3; D is perhaps TRBD1 (6 bases). The germline V gene encodes CDR1 MNHEY and CDR2 SVGAGI. This CDR3 has 16 amino acids. The V and J ends lost 0 bases and 6 bases respectively, with 16 bases between them. The CDR3 sequence is CASSYSRDILGDTQYF. The CDR3 coding sequence is TGTGCCAGCAGTTACTCAAGGGACATCCTCGGGGATACGCAGTATTTT.

CDR3 loop: CASSHGAGETQYF. CDR3 in DNA: TGTGCCAGCAGTCACGGGGCCGGGGAGACCCAGTACTTC. The chain carries TRBV12-3 or TRBV12-4 and TRBJ2-5, with D perhaps matching TRBD1 or TRBD2 (5 bases each). The CDR3 has 13 residues. V lost 5 bases and J lost 5, with 12 bases in between.

V gene TRBV6-1 combines with J gene TRBJ1-2; TRBD1 matches 10 bases. The CDR3 loop spans 14 amino acids. Trimming removed 5 bases from V and 8 bases from J; junction bases left unmatched: 8. CDR1 and CDR2 from the germline V gene are MNHNS and SASEGT. CDR3 loop: CASSNGQGVRGYTF. CDR3 DNA: TGTGCCAGCAGTAATGGACAGGGGGTTAGAGGCTACACCTTC.

There are a few counts of this clonotype. The rearrangement uses TRBV29-1 and TRBJ1-5, with a weak D call TRBD1 (6 bases). The ends were cut back, 5 bases at V and 2 bases at J, with 10 bases in the middle. The germline CDR1 and CDR2 sequences are SQVTM and ANQGSEA. This CDR3 spans 13 amino acids. DNA of the CDR3: TGCAGCGTTCGGGGGCACGGCAATCAGCCCCAGCATTTT. This translates into CSVRGHGNQPQHF.

J is TRBJ1-2 and V is TRBV28; no definite D call. Deletions cut 8 bases from V and 4 bases from J, with 14 bases between. The CDR3 is 13 amino acids. CDR1 and CDR2 from the germline V gene are MDHEN and SYDVKM. The CDR3 reads CASVAEMSYGYTF. DNA for the CDR3: TGTGCCAGCGTGGCGGAGATGTCCTATGGCTACACCTTC.